This section outlines one TCR beta chain sequence together with its context. Its antigen is not identified. The data belong to a study of cytomegalovirus exposure and HLA in healthy donors. The study, taken as a whole, reports: The number of N-insertions in an Asian-associated ancestry cluster was reportedly below the roughly 620-donor mean in a later analysis. Listed as cytomegalovirus-associated were 164 TCR beta chains. In all likelihood, a cluster of highly shared sequence variants was a sequencing artifact.

Use of 60 Vbeta and 13 Jbeta primers characterized the PCR. Only in-frame clones appear in the TCRdb table, and some are missing; sequencing was by immunoSEQ multiplex PCR. The sample consists of some 94,000 clones, around 70% of them appearing once. The CDR3 is 16 amino acids. CDR1 and CDR2 (germline): SQVTM, ANQGSEA. Trimming took 7 bases from V and 0 from J, leaving 19 bases between them. V and J are TRBV29-1 and TRBJ2-1; tentatively, D is TRBD2 (6 bases). The origin of this receptor is a man aged 50 or older in good health and CMV-seronegative. Material for sequencing was PBMCs. CDR3: CSAPDWTGASYNEQFF. DNA of the CDR3: TGCAGCGCCCCAGACTGGACGGGAGCCTCCTACAATGAGCAGTTCTTC.